This is a list of T cell receptor beta chains from one sample in a study of blood T cell repertoires in COVID-19. Data came from immunoSEQ multiplex PCR; TCRdb stores just in-frame clones and leaves some out. The table shows some 200,000 clones, with roughly four fifths occurring only once. The sample taken for sequencing was peripheral blood. Receptors were obtained from a woman between 40 and 55 years old with acute or convalescent COVID-19. The conserved cysteine and the conserved F or W are not part of the CDR3 here. Each record gives: J gene, D gene, V gene, CDR3 protein. A D gene is named only where the DNA matches it firmly.

J gene: TRBJ1-2
D gene: -
V gene: TRBV5-8
CDR3 protein: ASSLGLYRSGYT

J gene: TRBJ1-5
D gene: -
V gene: TRBV7-8
CDR3 protein: ASRSLGGAFSNQPQH

J gene: TRBJ1-1
D gene: -
V gene: TRBV12-3/TRBV12-4
CDR3 protein: ASSLTGYTEAF

J gene: TRBJ2-2
D gene: -
V gene: TRBV2
CDR3 protein: ASKMSRDKVLPTNTGELF

J gene: TRBJ1-2
D gene: -
V gene: TRBV11-2
CDR3 protein: ASSLRGEHT

J gene: TRBJ2-1
D gene: -
V gene: TRBV6-5
CDR3 protein: ASSPRGTYNEQF

J gene: TRBJ2-3
D gene: TRBD2
V gene: TRBV6-6
CDR3 protein: ASSYGGYTDTQY

J gene: TRBJ1-2
D gene: -
V gene: TRBV19
CDR3 protein: ASSTPGTRYGYT

J gene: TRBJ1-6
D gene: -
V gene: TRBV3-1/TRBV3-2
CDR3 protein: ASSQDGGISPLH

J gene: TRBJ2-3
D gene: -
V gene: TRBV27
CDR3 protein: ASSSVTREKTDTQY

J gene: TRBJ2-7
D gene: TRBD2
V gene: TRBV2
CDR3 protein: ASRERERSYEQY

J gene: TRBJ2-3
D gene: -
V gene: TRBV10-2
CDR3 protein: ASSGGPPSTDTQY

J gene: TRBJ2-1
D gene: TRBD2
V gene: TRBV27
CDR3 protein: ASSLMGLAGGQF

J gene: TRBJ2-1
D gene: TRBD2
V gene: TRBV19
CDR3 protein: ASSIVGLAGGDEQF

J gene: TRBJ1-2
D gene: TRBD1
V gene: TRBV7-9
CDR3 protein: ASSLAGQGSYGYT

J gene: TRBJ1-3
D gene: -
V gene: TRBV18
CDR3 protein: ASSPPYLSGLGSFSGNTIY

J gene: TRBJ1-1
D gene: -
V gene: TRBV10-3
CDR3 protein: AISVSRRDIRNTEAF

J gene: TRBJ2-3
D gene: -
V gene: TRBV27
CDR3 protein: ASSLIPIGTDTQY

J gene: TRBJ1-1
D gene: TRBD1
V gene: TRBV19
CDR3 protein: ASSPTGVSGWTEAF

J gene: TRBJ1-5
D gene: -
V gene: TRBV20-1
CDR3 protein: SASLAAARNQPQH

J gene: TRBJ2-3
D gene: -
V gene: TRBV5-1
CDR3 protein: ASSLESGGNTDTQY

J gene: TRBJ1-2
D gene: TRBD1
V gene: TRBV5-1
CDR3 protein: ASSLLEQGNYGYT

J gene: TRBJ2-7
D gene: TRBD2
V gene: TRBV5-1
CDR3 protein: ASSPGTSGGQHEQY

J gene: TRBJ1-5
D gene: -
V gene: TRBV20-1
CDR3 protein: SASRGKGQPQH

J gene: TRBJ2-2
D gene: TRBD2
V gene: TRBV7-2
CDR3 protein: ASSSNSGRTNTGELF

J gene: TRBJ2-3
D gene: TRBD1
V gene: TRBV3-1/TRBV3-2
CDR3 protein: ASGGQGDTDTQY

J gene: TRBJ2-1
D gene: -
V gene: TRBV7-2
CDR3 protein: ASSLETYLQGNEQF

J gene: TRBJ2-1
D gene: -
V gene: TRBV4-1
CDR3 protein: ASSRPTPADEQF

J gene: TRBJ1-6
D gene: -
V gene: TRBV7-8
CDR3 protein: ASSSHLQAYNSPLH

J gene: TRBJ1-3
D gene: TRBD1
V gene: TRBV30
CDR3 protein: AWSPGTGGDMGNTIY

J gene: TRBJ1-1
D gene: -
V gene: TRBV6-6
CDR3 protein: ASNRGGLYNTEAF

J gene: TRBJ2-7
D gene: TRBD2
V gene: TRBV3-1/TRBV3-2
CDR3 protein: ASSLASGGNEQY

J gene: TRBJ2-2
D gene: TRBD2
V gene: TRBV13
CDR3 protein: ASSPPHSGGNTGELF

J gene: TRBJ2-5
D gene: TRBD2
V gene: TRBV11-2
CDR3 protein: ASSPSGREETQY

J gene: TRBJ2-3
D gene: TRBD2
V gene: TRBV19
CDR3 protein: ASRLAGKGTDTQY

J gene: TRBJ1-2
D gene: TRBD1
V gene: TRBV29-1
CDR3 protein: SVEDRGNYGYT

J gene: TRBJ2-1
D gene: TRBD1
V gene: TRBV6-1
CDR3 protein: ASSEYLGQGRNEQF

J gene: TRBJ2-1
D gene: -
V gene: TRBV7-2
CDR3 protein: ASSLSNQNEQF

J gene: TRBJ2-2
D gene: -
V gene: TRBV5-1
CDR3 protein: ASIREAHTGELF

J gene: TRBJ1-6
D gene: -
V gene: TRBV4-1
CDR3 protein: ASSQDVAFNSPLH

J gene: TRBJ2-3
D gene: TRBD2
V gene: TRBV10-3
CDR3 protein: AISEGLAGSTDTQY

J gene: TRBJ1-5
D gene: TRBD1
V gene: TRBV2
CDR3 protein: ASSDVSLDREQPQH

J gene: TRBJ1-1
D gene: TRBD1
V gene: TRBV2
CDR3 protein: ASTLGQGVNTEAF

J gene: TRBJ2-5
D gene: TRBD2
V gene: TRBV6-5
CDR3 protein: ASSYSGGRQETQY

J gene: TRBJ2-7
D gene: TRBD2
V gene: TRBV7-9
CDR3 protein: ASRGLAGGSSYEQY

J gene: TRBJ2-2
D gene: -
V gene: TRBV29-1
CDR3 protein: SVGGGISTGELF